This T cell receptor (beta chain) was identified in a study of shared clonotypes between healthy human individuals. Naive CD8 cells comprised CD45RO-negative, CCR7-positively selected cells, excluding terminally differentiated effector memory CD45RA+ cells. The germline V gene encodes CDR1 SGDLS and CDR2 YYNGEE. Trimming left V 1 base short and J 13 bases short, with 14 bases between. The CDR3 is made up of 12 amino acids. The data were produced by immunoSEQ multiplex PCR, yet TCRdb's version contains in-frame clones alone and is incomplete. The profile covers about 2.2 million clones, with around 93% appearing a single time and under 2% taken by the ten largest.

The TCR originated in a man between 18 and 35 years old in good health. Some clones in this sample may be carry-over from other donors' samples. The rearrangement links TRBV9 to TRBJ1-2; D is unclear. Sequencing was done on a sample of naive CD8+ T cells from PBMCs. This chain's CDR3 is CASSVSGSGPTF. CDR3 nucleotide sequence: TGTGCCAGCAGCGTAAGTGGCTCCGGGCCCACCTTC. Using reference TRBV9 and TRBJ1-2 for the parts outside the CDR3, the full variable domain is DSGVTQTPKHLITATGQRVTLRCSPRSGDLSVYWYQQSLDQGLQFLIQYYNGEERAKGNILERFSAQQFPDLHSELNLSSLELGDSALYFCASSVSGSGPTFGSGTRLTVV.